This is a list of T cell receptor beta chains from one sample in a study of T cell responses to AZD1222 COVID-19 vaccine. Sequencing used immunoSEQ multiplex PCR; TCRdb keeps in-frame clones, though not all of them. The sample has some 150,000 clones, approximately 92% seen once. The input for sequencing was peripheral blood, taken on day 0 of AZD1222 vaccination. Source of these receptors: an adult in good health. CDR3s include the opening cysteine and the closing phenylalanine or tryptophan. Each record gives: V gene, J gene, D gene, CDR3 protein. The D gene is left open where the match is weak.

>TRBV5-1|TRBJ1-6|NA
CASSIWGDSPLHF
>TRBV6-6|TRBJ1-2|NA
CASSLDGYGYTF
>TRBV4-1|TRBJ2-7|NA
CASSHQESYEQYF
>TRBV18|TRBJ1-1|NA
CASSPRGDGSGNTEAFF
>TRBV19|TRBJ1-3|TRBD1
CASSQSTGTATSGNTIYF
>TRBV6-5|TRBJ1-2|TRBD1
CASSLTGDYGYTF
>TRBV6-1|TRBJ1-4|NA
CASSEGRFAARSEKLFF
>TRBV20-1|TRBJ2-3|NA
CSASRDFFSTDTQYF
>TRBV19|TRBJ2-4|TRBD1
CASSIWGQGLGNIQYF
>TRBV30|TRBJ1-1|NA
CAWRKEGFTEAFF
>TRBV7-2|TRBJ2-5|TRBD1
CASSPDPRQGKTQYF
>TRBV9|TRBJ2-3|NA
CASSVTSNTDTQYF
>TRBV11-2|TRBJ2-3|TRBD2
CASSSRVAGGGADTQYF
>TRBV5-1|TRBJ2-7|NA
CASSLGAPSYEQYF
>TRBV7-6|TRBJ2-3|NA
CASSLGDISSTDTQYF
>TRBV7-2|TRBJ2-7|NA
CASSNAGTPYEQYF
>TRBV19|TRBJ1-4|NA
CASSQAGGGGEKLFF